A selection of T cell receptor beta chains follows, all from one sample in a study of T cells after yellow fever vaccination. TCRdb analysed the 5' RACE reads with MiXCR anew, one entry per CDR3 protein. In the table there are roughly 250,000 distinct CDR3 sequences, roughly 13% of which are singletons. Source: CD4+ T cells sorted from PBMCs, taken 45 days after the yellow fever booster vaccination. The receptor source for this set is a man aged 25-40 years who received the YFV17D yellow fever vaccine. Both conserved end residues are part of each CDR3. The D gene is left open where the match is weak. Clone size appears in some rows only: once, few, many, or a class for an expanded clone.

CASSSGRALADTQYF	TGTGCCAGCAGTAGCGGGAGGGCCTTGGCAGATACGCAGTATTTT	TRBD2	TRBJ2-3	many	TRBV6-5
CAWSRLRLGETQYF	TGTGCCTGGAGCCGTCTTAGGCTGGGGGAGACCCAGTACTTC	NA	TRBJ2-5	NA	TRBV30
CASSVGLKKETQYF	TGTGCCAGCAGCGTAGGACTAAAAAAAGAGACCCAGTACTTC	NA	TRBJ2-5	few	TRBV9
CSVDREGLREQYF	TGCAGCGTTGATAGGGAGGGCCTCCGCGAGCAGTACTTC	TRBD2	TRBJ2-7	NA	TRBV29-1
CAISTYDRAQETQYF	TGTGCCATCAGCACCTATGACAGGGCCCAAGAGACCCAGTACTTC	TRBD1	TRBJ2-5	few	TRBV10-3
CASSFGTSDSTDTQYF	TGCGCCAGCAGCTTTGGGACTAGCGATAGCACAGATACGCAGTATTTT	TRBD2	TRBJ2-3	NA	TRBV5-1
CASSEGRQAYEQYF	TGTGCCAGCAGTGAAGGGCGGCAGGCCTACGAGCAGTACTTC	NA	TRBJ2-7	NA	TRBV6-1
CASSPGAVRQETQYF	TGTGCCAGCAGCCCCGGGGCCGTACGGCAAGAGACCCAGTACTTC	NA	TRBJ2-5	few	TRBV6-2/TRBV6-3
CASSLGGTFDNEQFF	TGCGCCAGCAGCTTGGGCGGGACTTTTGACAATGAGCAGTTCTTC	NA	TRBJ2-1	few	TRBV5-1
CASSIRLAGVGELFF	TGCGCCAGCAGCATTCGACTAGCGGGAGTAGGGGAGCTGTTTTTT	TRBD2	TRBJ2-2	few	TRBV5-1
CASRPYVGELFF	TGTGCCAGCAGACCATATGTCGGGGAGCTGTTTTTT	NA	TRBJ2-2	many	TRBV12-3/TRBV12-4
CATSDLGETQYF	TGTGCCACCAGTGATTTGGGAGAGACCCAGTACTTC	NA	TRBJ2-5	NA	TRBV24-1
CATSRVGRAEETQYF	TGTGCCACCAGCAGAGTCGGACGGGCCGAAGAGACCCAGTACTTC	NA	TRBJ2-5	NA	TRBV15
CASSVSGSRDGELFF	TGTGCCAGCAGCGTTAGCGGGAGTAGGGACGGGGAGCTGTTTTTT	TRBD2	TRBJ2-2	NA	TRBV9
CASSRQGPLTGELFF	TGTGCCAGCAGTCGCCAGGGACCCCTTACCGGGGAGCTGTTTTTT	NA	TRBJ2-2	many	TRBV6-2/TRBV6-3
CASSPPPGRSTGELFF	TGCGCCAGCAGCCCCCCTCCAGGGAGAAGCACCGGGGAGCTGTTTTTT	NA	TRBJ2-2	few	TRBV4-3
CASSEKGRVWAGEQFF	TGTGCCAGCAGCGAAAAGGGGCGGGTCTGGGCCGGCGAGCAGTTCTTC	NA	TRBJ2-1	NA	TRBV7-2
CASNKDGKRNIQYF	TGTGCCAGCAACAAAGACGGGAAACGAAACATTCAGTACTTC	NA	TRBJ2-4	few	TRBV6-2/TRBV6-3
CASSSETDTQYF	TGTGCCAGCAGCTCCGAAACAGATACGCAGTATTTT	NA	TRBJ2-3	NA	TRBV11-3
CSDGREAEAFF	TGCAGTGATGGGAGGGAGGCTGAAGCTTTCTTT	NA	TRBJ1-1	NA	TRBV20-1
CASRGLAGGKGYNEQFF	TGTGCCAGCAGGGGACTAGCGGGAGGGAAGGGTTACAATGAGCAGTTCTTC	TRBD2	TRBJ2-1	many	TRBV27
CASSSDRRQPQHF	TGTGCCAGCAGTTCTGATCGGCGTCAGCCCCAGCATTTT	NA	TRBJ1-5	few	TRBV6-2/TRBV6-3
CASSGLAGGAANEQYF	TGCGCCAGCAGCGGATTAGCGGGAGGGGCCGCGAACGAGCAGTACTTC	TRBD2	TRBJ2-7	NA	TRBV5-1
CASSLWPLQFF	TGTGCCAGCAGTTTATGGCCTTTGCAGTTCTTC	NA	TRBJ2-1	few	TRBV12-3/TRBV12-4
CASSPPGEPYEQYF	TGTGCCAGCAGCCCCCCTGGGGAACCCTACGAGCAGTACTTC	NA	TRBJ2-7	NA	TRBV3-1
CASSLDRGRPEAFF	TGTGCCAGCAGTTTGGACAGGGGGAGGCCTGAAGCTTTCTTT	TRBD1	TRBJ1-1	NA	TRBV6-2/TRBV6-3
CATSRGGQETQYF	TGTGCCACCAGCAGGGGTGGGCAAGAGACCCAGTACTTC	NA	TRBJ2-5	few	TRBV15
CASSLVWGGLAEGGEQFF	TGTGCCAGCAGTTTAGTATGGGGGGGACTAGCGGAAGGGGGTGAGCAGTTCTTC	TRBD2	TRBJ2-1	few	TRBV12-3/TRBV12-4
CASSPSTREQYF	TGTGCCAGCTCACCGTCTACCCGGGAGCAGTACTTC	NA	TRBJ2-7	NA	TRBV18
CASRRDTANTGELFF	TGTGCCAGCAGGCGGGACACCGCGAACACCGGGGAGCTGTTTTTT	NA	TRBJ2-2	few	TRBV12-3/TRBV12-4
CASSLDRFTEAFF	TGTGCCAGCAGCTTAGACAGATTCACTGAAGCTTTCTTT	NA	TRBJ1-1	few	TRBV7-8
CSARDPAGDEQYF	TGCAGTGCTAGAGATCCCGCCGGGGACGAGCAGTACTTC	NA	TRBJ2-7	NA	TRBV20-1
CASSLVFETQYF	TGTGCCAGCAGCCTCGTATTTGAGACCCAGTACTTC	NA	TRBJ2-5	NA	TRBV7-2
CASSLTDLGYGYTF	TGTGCCAGCAGCCTGACAGATTTGGGCTATGGCTACACCTTC	NA	TRBJ1-2	few	TRBV27
CSATDPNPEQFF	TGCAGTGCTACCGACCCAAACCCTGAGCAGTTCTTC	NA	TRBJ2-1	NA	TRBV20-1
CASSFLRTGELFF	TGTGCCAGCAGTTTTCTTCGGACCGGGGAGCTGTTTTTT	NA	TRBJ2-2	NA	TRBV12-3/TRBV12-4
CASSQSENYGYTF	TGTGCCAGCAGTCAAAGTGAGAATTATGGCTACACCTTC	NA	TRBJ1-2	NA	TRBV3-1
CASSLALRGQETQYF	TGTGCCAGCAGCTTAGCCCTGCGGGGGCAAGAGACCCAGTACTTC	TRBD2	TRBJ2-5	few	TRBV7-2
CASSWGGQGASEQYF	TGTGCCAGCAGCTGGGGGGGACAGGGGGCCAGCGAGCAGTACTTC	TRBD1	TRBJ2-7	NA	TRBV7-2
CASSQEVRMGGNTEAFF	TGCGCCAGCAGCCAAGAGGTCAGGATGGGAGGTAACACTGAAGCTTTCTTT	NA	TRBJ1-1	many	TRBV4-3
CASRRPAGSSYEQYF	TGTGCCAGCCGCCGCCCCGCGGGTAGCTCCTACGAGCAGTACTTC	NA	TRBJ2-7	NA	TRBV2
CASSYPSSADTQYF	TGTGCCAGCAGTTACCCTAGCAGCGCAGATACGCAGTATTTT	NA	TRBJ2-3	NA	TRBV6-5
CASSLSGREAREQYF	TGTGCCAGCAGCTTATCCGGGCGGGAAGCGAGGGAGCAGTACTTC	NA	TRBJ2-7	many	TRBV13
CSANDRAPSYEQYF	TGCAGTGCTAACGACAGGGCCCCCTCCTACGAGCAGTACTTC	TRBD1	TRBJ2-7	NA	TRBV20-1
CASSRVAIGGGLADNNEQFF	TGTGCCAGCAGCCGGGTAGCCATTGGGGGGGGACTAGCGGACAACAATGAGCAGTTCTTC	TRBD2	TRBJ2-1	NA	TRBV3-1
CASSQDQGAGETQYF	TGTGCCAGCAGCCAGGACCAGGGGGCGGGTGAGACCCAGTACTTC	TRBD1	TRBJ2-5	NA	TRBV4-2
CASSRIGRSYNEQFF	TGTGCCAGCAGTCGAATCGGGCGCTCTTACAATGAGCAGTTCTTC	NA	TRBJ2-1	NA	TRBV12-3/TRBV12-4
CASSLPGQEYGGYTF	TGTGCCAGCAGCCTTCCGGGACAGGAATACGGTGGCTACACCTTC	TRBD1	TRBJ1-2	NA	TRBV5-5
CASSDFLAGEQFF	TGTGCCAGCAGTGACTTCCTAGCGGGGGAGCAGTTCTTC	TRBD2	TRBJ2-1	NA	TRBV25-1
CSAVRRDGANTGELFF	TGCAGTGCTGTCAGGCGGGACGGGGCGAACACCGGGGAGCTGTTTTTT	NA	TRBJ2-2	NA	TRBV20-1
CASRSYRGIGEQFF	TGTGCCAGCAGATCTTACAGGGGGATTGGTGAGCAGTTCTTC	TRBD1	TRBJ2-1	few	TRBV6-1
CATSRKDRMNTEAFF	TGTGCCACCAGCAGGAAAGACAGGATGAACACTGAAGCTTTCTTT	NA	TRBJ1-1	many	TRBV15